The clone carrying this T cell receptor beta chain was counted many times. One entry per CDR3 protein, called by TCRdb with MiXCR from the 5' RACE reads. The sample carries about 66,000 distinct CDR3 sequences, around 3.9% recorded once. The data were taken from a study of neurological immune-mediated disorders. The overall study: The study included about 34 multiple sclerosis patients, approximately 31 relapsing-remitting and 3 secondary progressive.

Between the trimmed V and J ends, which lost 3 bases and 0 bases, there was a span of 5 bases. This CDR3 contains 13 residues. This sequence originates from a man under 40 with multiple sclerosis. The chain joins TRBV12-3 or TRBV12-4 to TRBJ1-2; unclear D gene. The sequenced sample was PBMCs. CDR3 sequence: CASSFSPNYGYTF. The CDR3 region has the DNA TGTGCCAGCAGTTTTTCCCCTAACTATGGCTACACCTTC.